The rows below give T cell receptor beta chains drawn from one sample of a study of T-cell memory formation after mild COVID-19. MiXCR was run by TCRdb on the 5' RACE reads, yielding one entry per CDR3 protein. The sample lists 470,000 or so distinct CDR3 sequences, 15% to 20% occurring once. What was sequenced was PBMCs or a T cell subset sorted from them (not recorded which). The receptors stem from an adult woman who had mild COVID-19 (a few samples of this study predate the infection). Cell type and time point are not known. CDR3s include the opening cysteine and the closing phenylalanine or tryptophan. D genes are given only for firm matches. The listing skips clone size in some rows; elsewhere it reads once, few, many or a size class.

CDR3 protein: CASSQTGADTQYF; CDR3 DNA: TGCGCCAGCAGCCAAACTGGGGCAGATACGCAGTATTTT; J gene: TRBJ2-3; clone size: few; V gene: TRBV4-1; D gene: -
CDR3 protein: CASSFSGGTHNEQFF; CDR3 DNA: TGTGCCAGCAGCTTTAGCGGGGGGACCCACAATGAGCAGTTCTTC; J gene: TRBJ2-1; clone size: -; V gene: TRBV11-2; D gene: TRBD2
CDR3 protein: CASSPAVEAFF; CDR3 DNA: TGTGCCAGCAGCCCCGCGGTTGAAGCTTTCTTT; J gene: TRBJ1-1; clone size: -; V gene: TRBV7-9; D gene: -
CDR3 protein: CSARLGQIYEQYF; CDR3 DNA: TGCAGTGCTCGGCTGGGACAGATCTACGAGCAGTACTTC; J gene: TRBJ2-7; clone size: many; V gene: TRBV20-1; D gene: TRBD1
CDR3 protein: CASSLNAADTQYF; CDR3 DNA: TGTGCCAGCAGCTTAAATGCGGCAGATACGCAGTATTTT; J gene: TRBJ2-3; clone size: -; V gene: TRBV7-3; D gene: -
CDR3 protein: CASSFTLTGAYEQYF; CDR3 DNA: TGTGCCAGCAGCTTTACCTTGACAGGGGCCTACGAGCAGTACTTC; J gene: TRBJ2-7; clone size: few; V gene: TRBV7-2; D gene: TRBD1
CDR3 protein: CASSQTKTGPLAEAFF; CDR3 DNA: TGCGCCAGCAGCCAAACCAAGACAGGGCCCCTCGCTGAAGCTTTCTTT; J gene: TRBJ1-1; clone size: -; V gene: TRBV4-1; D gene: TRBD1
CDR3 protein: CASSQALAGALADTQYF; CDR3 DNA: TGCGCCAGCAGCCAAGCACTAGCGGGAGCTCTGGCAGATACGCAGTATTTT; J gene: TRBJ2-3; clone size: few; V gene: TRBV4-3; D gene: TRBD2
CDR3 protein: CATSRDSGANYNEQFF; CDR3 DNA: TGTGCCACCAGCAGAGATTCCGGGGCGAACTACAATGAGCAGTTCTTC; J gene: TRBJ2-1; clone size: few; V gene: TRBV15; D gene: -
CDR3 protein: CSVERRMNTEAFF; CDR3 DNA: TGCAGCGTTGAAAGGCGGATGAACACTGAAGCTTTCTTT; J gene: TRBJ1-1; clone size: few; V gene: TRBV29-1; D gene: -
CDR3 protein: CASSEEGQGQPQHF; CDR3 DNA: TGTGCCAGCAGTGAAGAGGGGCAGGGTCAGCCCCAGCATTTT; J gene: TRBJ1-5; clone size: few; V gene: TRBV2; D gene: -
CDR3 protein: CASSWGQDGEKLFF; CDR3 DNA: TGCGCCAGCAGCTGGGGACAGGATGGTGAAAAACTGTTTTTT; J gene: TRBJ1-4; clone size: few; V gene: TRBV5-1; D gene: TRBD1
CDR3 protein: CASSHWSTGELFF; CDR3 DNA: TGCGCCAGCAGTCATTGGAGCACCGGGGAGCTGTTTTTT; J gene: TRBJ2-2; clone size: few; V gene: TRBV4-1; D gene: -
CDR3 protein: CASRDGGATDTQYF; CDR3 DNA: TGTGCCAGCAGAGACGGGGGGGCCACAGATACGCAGTATTTT; J gene: TRBJ2-3; clone size: -; V gene: TRBV6-4; D gene: TRBD2
CDR3 protein: CASSHQTGGQETQYF; CDR3 DNA: TGCGCCAGCAGCCACCAGACAGGGGGCCAAGAGACCCAGTACTTC; J gene: TRBJ2-5; clone size: -; V gene: TRBV4-1; D gene: TRBD1
CDR3 protein: CSARTGISYNEQFF; CDR3 DNA: TGCAGTGCTAGGACAGGGATTTCCTACAATGAGCAGTTCTTC; J gene: TRBJ2-1; clone size: -; V gene: TRBV20-1; D gene: TRBD1
CDR3 protein: CASSMRLAGGRADTQYF; CDR3 DNA: TGTGCCAGCAGCATGAGACTAGCGGGGGGGCGCGCAGATACGCAGTATTTT; J gene: TRBJ2-3; clone size: -; V gene: TRBV7-8; D gene: TRBD2
CDR3 protein: CDSSRGDSSYNEQFF; CDR3 DNA: TGTGACAGCAGCAGGGGGGACAGCTCCTACAATGAGCAGTTCTTC; J gene: TRBJ2-1; clone size: -; V gene: TRBV7-9; D gene: -
CDR3 protein: CSARADRAYDYTF; CDR3 DNA: TGCAGTGCTAGAGCTGACAGGGCCTATGACTACACCTTC; J gene: TRBJ1-2; clone size: -; V gene: TRBV20-1; D gene: TRBD1
CDR3 protein: CASSQEESSYGYTF; CDR3 DNA: TGTGCCAGCAGCCAAGAGGAGAGCAGCTATGGCTACACCTTC; J gene: TRBJ1-2; clone size: few; V gene: TRBV3-1; D gene: -
CDR3 protein: CSVAGTNNTGELFF; CDR3 DNA: TGCAGCGTTGCCGGGACAAATAACACCGGGGAGCTGTTTTTT; J gene: TRBJ2-2; clone size: -; V gene: TRBV29-1; D gene: -
CDR3 protein: CASSLSSAGDSYGYTF; CDR3 DNA: TGTGCCAGCAGTTTATCTTCGGCAGGGGATTCCTATGGCTACACCTTC; J gene: TRBJ1-2; clone size: -; V gene: TRBV12-3/TRBV12-4; D gene: -
CDR3 protein: CSAAIGLVTDTQYF; CDR3 DNA: TGCAGTGCCGCCATTGGCCTCGTCACAGATACGCAGTATTTT; J gene: TRBJ2-3; clone size: few; V gene: TRBV20-1; D gene: -
CDR3 protein: CAWKAGLAGGNEQFF; CDR3 DNA: TGTGCCTGGAAGGCGGGACTAGCGGGAGGGAATGAGCAGTTCTTC; J gene: TRBJ2-1; clone size: -; V gene: TRBV30; D gene: TRBD2